This entry describes one T cell receptor beta chain. The antigen remains undetermined. The ends lost 6 bases at V and 2 bases at J; junction bases unmatched: 16. The CDR3 runs 18 residues. The data were taken from a study of blood T cells in healthy people across ages. Study-wide results and caveats: Estimates based on one million T cells were treated as lower bounds.

Through a sample-barcoded 5' primer and a J-beta primer mix, a second PCR was run for about 6 to 11 cycles. A tag from a template-switch adaptor with 12 random nucleotides marked each cDNA molecule. TCRdb used MiXCR to reprocess the 5' RACE reads, holding one entry per CDR3 protein. The sample records about 1.6 million distinct CDR3 sequences, around 36% being singletons. This chain links TRBV12-3 or TRBV12-4 with TRBJ2-3; 8 bases line up with TRBD2. The receptor comes from a woman in her 30s in good health. Sequenced input: blood. The CDR3 DNA is TGTGCCAGCAGACCCCAGACCCTGAGCGGGGGTACCACAGATACGCAGTATTTT. It encodes CASRPQTLSGGTTDTQYF.